These T cell receptor beta chains were read from a single sample in a study of blood T cell repertoires in COVID-19. Generated by immunoSEQ multiplex PCR, the TCRdb table keeps only in-frame clones and is missing some. This sample has about 54,000 clones; approximately 90% occur once, and the top ten carry around 8.3%. Sequencing used peripheral blood. The receptors were sampled from a woman aged 40-49 years with active COVID-19. The CDR3 runs from the conserved cysteine through the conserved F or W. Each record gives: clone size, D gene, J gene, V gene, CDR3 length, CDR3 DNA, CDR3 protein. A D gene is named only where the DNA matches it firmly. Rows may omit the clone size; those that give it use once, few, many or a size class.

.,TRBD1,TRBJ1-2,TRBV10-3,12,TGTGCCATCGGGGGGACAGGGGATGGCTACACCTTC,CAIGGTGDGYTF
.,.,TRBJ2-7,TRBV7-8,12,TGTGCCAGCAGCCTTACTTCCTACGAGCAGTACTTC,CASSLTSYEQYF
.,.,TRBJ2-2,TRBV11-2,16,TGTGCCAGCAGCTTAGGCTTGCAGGGATACACCGGGGAGCTGTTTTTT,CASSLGLQGYTGELFF
.,TRBD1,TRBJ1-2,TRBV6-1,15,TGTGCCAGCAGTGAATGGGGACAGCCTAACTATGGCTACACCTTC,CASSEWGQPNYGYTF
.,TRBD2,TRBJ2-3,TRBV4-3,18,TGCGCCAGCAGCCAGTCCTGGGGTAGCGGGGGGAGCACAGATACGCAGTATTTT,CASSQSWGSGGSTDTQYF
.,.,TRBJ2-5,TRBV6-5,12,TGTGCCAGCGGACATACTCGGGAGACCCAGTACTTC,CASGHTRETQYF
.,TRBD1,TRBJ1-1,TRBV30,15,TGTGCCTGGAGTGTACCCGACAGGGTAACAGCTGAAGCTTTCTTT,CAWSVPDRVTAEAFF
few,.,TRBJ1-6,TRBV6-2/TRBV6-3,16,TGTGCCAGCAGTTCCCTACGACCGGGAGCAATTTCACCCCTCCACTTT,CASSSLRPGAISPLHF
.,.,TRBJ2-2,TRBV9,17,TGTGCCAGCAGCGTAGAAGGGCGGGGCCCGAACACCGGGGAGCTGTTTTTT,CASSVEGRGPNTGELFF
.,.,TRBJ2-1,TRBV4-3,15,TGCGCCAGCAGCCCGGACGGGAGCTCCTACAATGAGCAGTTCTTC,CASSPDGSSYNEQFF
.,.,TRBJ1-5,TRBV29-1,17,TGCAGCGTTGCCCCCCCTAGACGGGGGGTCACTAATCAGCCCCAGCATTTT,CSVAPPRRGVTNQPQHF
.,TRBD1,TRBJ1-5,TRBV24-1,13,TGTGCCACCAATCTACAGGGGTCTCAGCCCCAGCATTTT,CATNLQGSQPQHF
.,.,TRBJ1-2,TRBV6-2/TRBV6-3,13,TGTGCCAGCAGTTACTTGGAGCGCTATGGCTACACCTTC,CASSYLERYGYTF
.,TRBD1,TRBJ1-1,TRBV11-2,16,TGTGCCAGCAGCTTCGGGACAGGGATTTTGAACACTGAGGCTTTCTTT,CASSFGTGILNTEAFF
.,TRBD2,TRBJ2-5,TRBV19,12,TGTGCCAGTAGTTGGGGAGGGGAGACCCAGTACTTC,CASSWGGETQYF
.,TRBD1,TRBJ2-6,TRBV3-1/TRBV3-2,16,TGTGCCAGCAGCCAGGGACAGGGATTTGGGGCCAACGTCCTGACTTTC,CASSQGQGFGANVLTF
once,.,TRBJ2-5,TRBV11-3,16,TGTGCCAGCAGCTTAGATGGCAGGGTCGGCACGGAGACCCAGTACTTC,CASSLDGRVGTETQYF
.,.,TRBJ1-1,TRBV3-1/TRBV3-2,17,TGTGCCAGCAGCCAAGTCCCCTCAAGGGGCGGAGGGACTGAAGCTTTCTTT,CASSQVPSRGGGTEAFF
.,TRBD1,TRBJ1-3,TRBV18,17,TGTGCCAGCTCCCCCCAGGGACAGGGGGTTGGTGGAAACACCATATATTTT,CASSPQGQGVGGNTIYF
.,TRBD1,TRBJ1-6,TRBV27,14,TGTGCCAGCAGTTCCGGGACAGGGATTTCACCCCTCCACTTT,CASSSGTGISPLHF
.,TRBD2,TRBJ2-7,TRBV5-1,14,TGCGCCAGCAGCAGCAGCGGGGCTACCTACGAGCAGTACTTC,CASSSSGATYEQYF
.,TRBD2,TRBJ2-1,TRBV20-1,14,TGCAGTGCTAGTCTCTCGGGGGGGCTGACTGAGCAGTTCTTC,CSASLSGGLTEQFF
.,.,TRBJ1-2,TRBV11-3,13,TGTGCCAGCAGCTTCGGGACAAGCTATGGCTACACCTTC,CASSFGTSYGYTF
.,TRBD1,TRBJ1-1,TRBV18,14,TGTGCCAGCTCAAGGGGGCGCCTGAACACTGAAGCTTTCTTT,CASSRGRLNTEAFF
.,.,TRBJ2-5,TRBV18,15,TGTGCCAGCTCCGGCCTCCAGGGACTGCAAGAGACCCAGTACTTC,CASSGLQGLQETQYF
.,TRBD2,TRBJ2-5,TRBV2,15,TGTGCCAGCACCCCGGAGCGGGGGGACGAAGAGACCCAGTACTTC,CASTPERGDEETQYF
.,TRBD1,TRBJ2-5,TRBV19,16,TGTGCCAGTAGTACACCGGGACAGGGGGCGGAGAAGACCCAGTACTTC,CASSTPGQGAEKTQYF
.,.,TRBJ1-3,TRBV6-5,15,TGTGCCAGCACCCCCACAGGGTACTCTGGAAACACCATATATTTT,CASTPTGYSGNTIYF
.,TRBD2,TRBJ2-3,TRBV5-1,16,TGCGCCAGCAGCTTACTAGCGGGGGGCCGGCGGTATACGCAGTATTTT,CASSLLAGGRRYTQYF
few,.,TRBJ2-7,TRBV12-2,16,TGTGCAAGTCGCTTACCCGGGACAGGGATCCGCTACGAGCAGTACTTC,CASRLPGTGIRYEQYF
medium-sized,.,TRBJ1-4,TRBV7-8,15,TGTGCCAGCAGCGAGTCAGGGGACGAGGGTGAAAAACTGTTTTTT,CASSESGDEGEKLFF
.,TRBD1,TRBJ2-5,TRBV5-6,15,TGTGCCAGCAGCCAGATGGACAGGGCCCAAGAGACCCAGTACTTC,CASSQMDRAQETQYF
.,.,TRBJ2-1,TRBV5-1,15,TGCGCCAGCAGCTTAGGTCCTTCTCGAGGTCGTGAGCAGTTCTTC,CASSLGPSRGREQFF
once,TRBD2,TRBJ2-5,TRBV5-1,14,TGCGCCAGCAGCTTGGCGACTAGCCGGGAGACCCAGTACTTC,CASSLATSRETQYF
.,.,TRBJ1-1,TRBV5-1,14,TGCGCCAGCAGCTTGGGCGGGGGGGGGCTGCGAGCTTTCTTT,CASSLGGGGLRAFF
.,.,TRBJ2-5,TRBV2,15,TGTGCCAGCAGTGACGGAAGGACACTCAAAGAGACCCAGTACTTC,CASSDGRTLKETQYF